The text below deals with one T cell receptor (beta chain). The sample belongs to a study of T cell changes during pregnancy in multiple sclerosis. The CDR3 loop spans 18 amino acids. Germline CDR1 is LGHNA and CDR2 is YSLEER. V shed 0 bases, J shed 4 bases, and the junction held 14 bases outside the gene matches. Here immunoSEQ multiplex PCR was the method, and the copy in TCRdb shows in-frame clones only, minus some. The sample consists of over 45,000 clones, more than 90% of them appearing once. The origin of this receptor is a female donor with multiple sclerosis, enrolled in a pregnancy study. The chain recombines TRBV4-3 with TRBJ1-1; 7 bases agree with TRBD1. The sequenced sample was CD8+ T cells from peripheral blood mononuclear cells, obtained after pregnancy. CDR3 protein: CASSQDTKGTETRTEAFF. The CDR3 bases are TGCGCCAGCAGCCAAGATACGAAAGGGACAGAGACCCGCACTGAAGCTTTCTTT.